These T cell receptor beta chains were read from a single sample in a study of regulatory T cells in long-lasting Graves disease. TCRdb independently ran MiXCR on the multiplex PCR reads; one entry per CDR3 protein. The sample lists some 330,000 distinct CDR3 sequences, approximately 25% occurring once. The specimen comprised peripheral blood mononuclear cells (PBMCs), sampled when the disease was refractory, from a patient treated with antithyroid drugs. The receptors were gathered from a woman aged 40 to 55 with Graves disease. Each CDR3 is given with its conserved first and last residue. The D gene is left open where the match is weak. For some rows the clone size is stated as once, few or many, or as a class when expanded; others skip it.

clone size: many
J gene: TRBJ1-2
D gene: NA
V gene: TRBV2
CDR3 protein: CASSEVLGYTF
CDR3 DNA: TGTGCCAGCAGTGAAGTGCTAGGCTACACCTTC

clone size: NA
J gene: TRBJ2-1
D gene: TRBD2
V gene: TRBV7-9
CDR3 protein: CASSLALAGGNEQFF
CDR3 DNA: TGTGCCAGCAGCTTAGCACTAGCGGGTGGGAATGAGCAGTTCTTC

clone size: few
J gene: TRBJ2-7
D gene: TRBD2
V gene: TRBV28
CDR3 protein: CASSLPTSGRASSYGQYF
CDR3 DNA: TGTGCCAGCAGTTTGCCGACTAGCGGGAGGGCTAGCTCCTACGGGCAGTACTTC

clone size: many
J gene: TRBJ2-5
D gene: NA
V gene: TRBV25-1
CDR3 protein: CASRPWRGEAETQYF
CDR3 DNA: TGTGCCAGCCGACCCTGGAGGGGAGAGGCAGAGACCCAGTACTTC

clone size: many
J gene: TRBJ2-7
D gene: NA
V gene: TRBV28
CDR3 protein: CASSSFSGQPREQYF
CDR3 DNA: TGTGCCAGCAGTTCCTTTTCCGGACAGCCCCGGGAGCAGTACTTC

clone size: NA
J gene: TRBJ2-7
D gene: TRBD2
V gene: TRBV7-9
CDR3 protein: CASSSLGPAGTYEQYF
CDR3 DNA: TGTGCCAGCAGCTCTTTAGGTCCAGCGGGGACCTACGAGCAGTACTTC

clone size: many
J gene: TRBJ1-5
D gene: TRBD1
V gene: TRBV27
CDR3 protein: CASGYDRVRNQPQHF
CDR3 DNA: TGTGCCAGCGGATACGACAGGGTTAGGAATCAGCCCCAGCATTTT

clone size: few
J gene: TRBJ2-7
D gene: TRBD1
V gene: TRBV9
CDR3 protein: CASSGGTGNPYEQYF
CDR3 DNA: TGTGCCAGCAGCGGGGGGACAGGGAATCCCTACGAGCAGTACTTC

clone size: few
J gene: TRBJ2-7
D gene: NA
V gene: TRBV29-1
CDR3 protein: CSVEDGSYEQYF
CDR3 DNA: TGCAGCGTTGAAGACGGTTCCTACGAGCAGTACTTC

clone size: few
J gene: TRBJ1-4
D gene: NA
V gene: TRBV20-1
CDR3 protein: CSARDPRGTRLLFF
CDR3 DNA: TGCAGTGCTAGAGATCCTCGAGGGACCCGTCTACTGTTTTTT

clone size: many
J gene: TRBJ1-6
D gene: NA
V gene: TRBV27
CDR3 protein: CASSLRAWDSPLHF
CDR3 DNA: TGTGCCAGCAGTTTACGGGCCTGGGATTCACCCCTCCACTTT

clone size: once
J gene: TRBJ1-5
D gene: NA
V gene: TRBV4-1
CDR3 protein: CASSQDNTGRSNQPQHF
CDR3 DNA: TGCGCCAGCAGCCAAGATAATACAGGGCGAAGCAATCAGCCCCAGCATTTT

clone size: NA
J gene: TRBJ1-2
D gene: NA
V gene: TRBV20-1
CDR3 protein: CSAPQGRGYTF
CDR3 DNA: TGCAGTGCTCCACAGGGTCGCGGCTACACCTTC

clone size: NA
J gene: TRBJ2-7
D gene: TRBD2
V gene: TRBV20-1
CDR3 protein: CSARDRAGASRGRVTSYEQYF
CDR3 DNA: TGCAGTGCTAGAGATCGGGCAGGCGCCTCGCGCGGGAGGGTTACCTCCTACGAGCAGTACTTC

clone size: NA
J gene: TRBJ2-3
D gene: NA
V gene: TRBV3-1
CDR3 protein: CASSQVEGGHTQYF
CDR3 DNA: TGTGCCAGCAGCCAAGTAGAGGGCGGGCATACGCAGTATTTT